Detailed here is one T cell receptor (beta chain). Its antigen is unidentified. At the DNA level, this CDR3 is encoded by other sequences in the same sample as well. The input for sorted-subset replicate PCRs was about 200 ng DNA, around 30,000 T cell genomes. Profiling relied on immunoSEQ multiplex PCR, and the TCRdb table lists in-frame clones only, not all of them. The table shows approximately 2.1 million clones, with 85% to 95% occurring only once. This record belongs to a study of shared clonotypes between healthy human individuals. Findings and limits, study-wide: Researchers found naive subsets generally carried larger estimated richness than memory subsets.

The CDR3 length is 15 residues. The germline gives CDR1 LGHNA, CDR2 YNFKEQ. Germline trimming cut 4 bases from V and 4 bases from J; bases unmatched to any gene: 3. The sequenced sample consisted of naive CD4+ T cells from PBMCs. Specified subset: CD45RA+ positively selected. The V gene is TRBV4-2, the J gene TRBJ1-4, with 10 bases lining up with TRBD1. This receptor was taken from a man aged 18-30 years in good health. Some clones in this sample may be carry-over from other donors' samples. The CDR3 sequence is CASSPGDRGNEKLFF. The DNA of the CDR3 is TGTGCCAGCAGCCCGGGGGACAGGGGTAATGAAAAACTGTTTTTT.